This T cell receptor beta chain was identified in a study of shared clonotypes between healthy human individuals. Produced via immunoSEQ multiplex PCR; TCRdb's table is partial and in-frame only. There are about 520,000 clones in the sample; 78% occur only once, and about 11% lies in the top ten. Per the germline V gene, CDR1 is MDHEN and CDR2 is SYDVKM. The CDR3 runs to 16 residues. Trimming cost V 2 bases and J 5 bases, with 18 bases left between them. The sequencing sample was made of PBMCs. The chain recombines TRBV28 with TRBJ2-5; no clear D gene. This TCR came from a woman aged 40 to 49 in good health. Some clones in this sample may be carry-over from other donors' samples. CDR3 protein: CASSLASLGSMETQYF. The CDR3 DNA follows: TGTGCCAGCAGTTTAGCGAGTCTTGGGTCAATGGAGACCCAGTACTTC.